This TCR beta chain was sequenced in a study of lymphopenia after photon versus proton radiotherapy. Assay used: immunoSEQ multiplex PCR; TCRdb lists only in-frame clones, some missing. The profile shows 150,000 to 200,000 clones, roughly nine tenths of them singletons. This CDR3 is built from 13 residues. Per the germline V gene, CDR1 is ENHRY and CDR2 is SYGVKD. V lost 0 bases and J lost 4, with 4 bases in between. The receptor comes from a man aged 50-60 years with gastric cancer. The V gene is TRBV10-3, the J gene TRBJ1-3; D not certain. Sequenced here: peripheral blood, sampled from a patient treated with photon-based radiotherapy. CDR3 protein: CAISESSGNTIYF. The CDR3 DNA reads TGTGCCATCAGTGAGTCTTCAGGAAACACCATATATTTT.